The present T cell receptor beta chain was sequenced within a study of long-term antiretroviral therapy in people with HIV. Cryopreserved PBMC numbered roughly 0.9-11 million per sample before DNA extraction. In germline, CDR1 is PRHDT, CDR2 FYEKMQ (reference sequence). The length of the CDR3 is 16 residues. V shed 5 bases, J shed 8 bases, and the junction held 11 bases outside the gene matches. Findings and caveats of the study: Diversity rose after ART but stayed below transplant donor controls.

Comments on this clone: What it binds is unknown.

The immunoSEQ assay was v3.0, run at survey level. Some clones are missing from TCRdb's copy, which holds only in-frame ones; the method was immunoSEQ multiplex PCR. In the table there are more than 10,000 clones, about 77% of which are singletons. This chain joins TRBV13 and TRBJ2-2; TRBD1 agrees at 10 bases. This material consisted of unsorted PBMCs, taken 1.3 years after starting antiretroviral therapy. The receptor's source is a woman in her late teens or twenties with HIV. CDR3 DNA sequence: TGTGCCAGCAGCCCGGGGACAGGGGCCGAGTATGGGGAGCTGTTTTTT. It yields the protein CASSPGTGAEYGELFF.